In its sample, the clone carrying this T cell receptor (beta chain) was seen once. Its antigen remains unidentified. This entry belongs to a study of graft-versus-host responses after intestinal transplantation. Germline CDR1 and CDR2: SGHRS and YFSETQ. This CDR3 region has 16 residues. V was clipped by 2 bases and J by 6 bases; unmatched bases: 9. Clones were read by immunoSEQ multiplex PCR, and TCRdb kept only the in-frame ones, dropping some. The sample records 9,500 to 15,000 clones, about 93% being singletons. Study results and caveats: There were GvH clones found in recipient marrow, and some of them appeared first in ileum or blood. Early post-transplant declines in HvG were associated with peak levels of circulating GvH clones.

This chain joins TRBV5-1 and TRBJ2-1, with 9 nucleotides matching TRBD2. The sample was PBMCs, taken roughly 110 days after intestinal transplant. The receptor comes from a human patient who received an intestinal transplant, so some T cells may come from the graft donor. DNA of the CDR3: TGCGCCAGCAGCTTTCCAGCGGGACTAGCTTCCAATGAGCAGTTCTTC. Protein product: CASSFPAGLASNEQFF.